These 7 T cell receptor beta chains were sequenced from one sample in a study of a mutant IDH1 vaccine in newly diagnosed glioma. The protocol was immunoSEQ multiplex PCR, while the TCRdb copy is restricted to in-frame clones and leaves out a portion. The sample records roughly 48,000 clones, over 60% being singletons. These TCRs are of unknown antigen specificity. The time point is: week 35, safety follow-up. Each vaccine dose was 300 ug of mutant IDH1 20-mer peptide, with topical imiquimod. Material: PBMCs, obtained from a glioma patient whose treatment included an IDH1 peptide vaccine. Receptor source: a man in his forties or fifties with glioma.

The chain carries TRBV23-1 and TRBJ1-5; the match to TRBD1 covers 9 bases. TRBV23-1 is treated as an ORF (open reading frame) with a function not yet certain. V lost 1 base and J lost 5; bases outside the gene matches: 9. The CDR3 runs 17 residues. The CDR3 protein is CASSQLDGTGFDQPQHF. CDR3 in DNA: TGCGCCAGCAGTCAATTGGATGGGACAGGGTTCGATCAGCCCCAGCATTTT.

The chain uses TRBV19 and TRBJ2-7; 11 bases align to TRBD1. Germline V lookup: CDR1 LNHDA, CDR2 SQIVND (reference sequence). The CDR3 consists of 15 residues. V was clipped by 6 bases and J by 0 bases; unmatched bases: 4. CDR3 amino acids: CASSSGTGGSYEQYF. The CDR3, as DNA: TGTGCCAGTAGCAGTGGGACAGGGGGCTCCTACGAGCAGTACTTC.

The V and J genes are TRBV11-2 and TRBJ1-1; the match to TRBD1 covers 8 bases. Germline assignment: CDR1 SGHAT and CDR2 FQNNGV. The CDR3 has 16 amino acids. V shed 5 bases and J 2 bases; nucleotides not matched to a gene: 10. The CDR3 DNA sequence: TGTGCCAGCAGCACAGGTCCCGGGACAGGCAACACTGAAGCTTTCTTT. Protein product: CASSTGPGTGNTEAFF.

The chain recombines TRBV7-9 with TRBJ2-1; D remains unclear. V lost 1 base to trimming and J lost 3 bases, with 7 bases between them. This CDR3 contains 14 residues. Looked up from germline, CDR1 is SEHNR and CDR2 is FQNEAQ (reference sequence). In DNA, the CDR3 is TGTGCCAGCAGCTTAGGGTCCAACTACAATGAGCAGTTCTTC. Protein product: CASSLGSNYNEQFF.

This clone was seen a single time. V and J are TRBV5-1 and TRBJ1-4; maybe TRBD1 (6 bases). The V gene's germline CDR1 is SGHRS and CDR2 YFSETQ. CDR3 length: 15 residues. V was pared by 4 bases and J by 7 bases, with 17 bases between. CDR3 amino acids: CASSPGRGGSEKLFF. The CDR3 nucleotides are TGCGCCAGCAGCCCGGGGCGAGGGGGGAGTGAAAAACTGTTTTTT.

The chain combines TRBV6-1 with TRBJ1-2; D gene ambiguous. The CDR3 contains 12 residues. V was pared by 5 bases and J by 3 bases, with 7 bases between. Germline values: CDR1 MNHNS, CDR2 SASEGT. The CDR3 DNA sequence: TGTGCCAGCAGTCCCTGGGACTATGGCTACACCTTC. This encodes CASSPWDYGYTF.

J is TRBJ1-1 and V is TRBV6-6; no clear D. Trimming stripped 5 bases from V and 2 bases from J, with 12 bases between. CDR1 is MNHNY, CDR2 SVGAGI, per germline (reference sequence). This CDR3 contains 14 residues. The CDR3 is CASSPGVQNTEAFF. As DNA, the CDR3 is TGTGCCAGCAGTCCGGGAGTGCAAAACACTGAAGCTTTCTTT.